These T cell receptor beta chains were read from a single sample in a study of T-cell memory formation after mild COVID-19. TCRdb redid the calling of the 5' RACE reads with MiXCR, one entry per CDR3 protein. The profile shows almost 550,000 distinct CDR3 sequences, roughly 22% of them singletons. Sample: PBMCs or a T cell subset sorted from them (not recorded which). These TCRs come from an adult woman who had mild COVID-19 (a few samples of this study predate the infection). Cell type and time point are not known. Both conserved end residues are trimmed from each CDR3. D genes are given only for firm matches.

V gene,D gene,J gene,CDR3 protein
TRBV7-2,TRBD1,TRBJ2-7,ASSRTGPEQY
TRBV5-1,TRBD1,TRBJ2-5,ASSTTGKETQY
TRBV6-2/TRBV6-3,TRBD1,TRBJ2-3,ASSLGTGTNTQY
TRBV3-1,TRBD2,TRBJ2-7,ASSQGFSGGDEQY
TRBV13,.,TRBJ2-1,ASSIGTDNNEQF
TRBV2,.,TRBJ2-1,ASRAYYNEQF
TRBV12-3/TRBV12-4,TRBD1,TRBJ1-2,ASSLRSRGTANYGYT
TRBV11-2,.,TRBJ2-2,ASSFLKRSRDDGELF
TRBV2,.,TRBJ1-1,ASFKDSISEAF
TRBV6-5,.,TRBJ2-6,ASSYSPSSGANVLT
TRBV7-9,TRBD1,TRBJ1-1,ASSPTGRYTEAF
TRBV15,.,TRBJ2-5,ATSRDAVGGTQY
TRBV7-9,.,TRBJ2-7,ASRPPHSYEQY
TRBV7-9,TRBD2,TRBJ2-7,ASSFATSGPYEQY
TRBV19,TRBD2,TRBJ2-1,ASSISAGNEQF
TRBV6-2/TRBV6-3,.,TRBJ2-7,ASSFGWRDYEQY
TRBV13,.,TRBJ2-5,ASSNKETQY
TRBV24-1,.,TRBJ2-1,ATSGPLSEGNEQF
TRBV6-5,TRBD1,TRBJ1-1,ASREDRANTEAF
TRBV9,TRBD2,TRBJ2-1,ASSVRAGKSSSYNEQF
TRBV7-9,.,TRBJ2-7,ASSHRVYEQY
TRBV5-1,TRBD2,TRBJ2-3,ASSLMASGSWDTQY
TRBV5-1,TRBD1,TRBJ1-3,ASSLGPGQSSGNTIY